The 13 T cell receptor beta chains below come from one sample, sequenced in a study of vaccination effects on CD4 cells after COVID-19. The antigens of these receptors remain unknown. Libraries were prepared by immunoSEQ multiplex PCR; TCRdb keeps only in-frame clonotypes and omits some of them. The sample yields about 24,000 clones, approximately 64% seen once. After expansion with viral peptide pools in the ViraFEST assay, antigen-specific CD4+ T cells were sequenced. Between days 9 and 10 of culture, CD4+ T cells were separated out. Previously uninfected by SARS-CoV-2, the vaccine recipients also showed negative nucleocapsid antibodies. The sequencing used CD4+ T cells from PBMCs cultured with HCoV-OC43 spike peptides, collected before COVID-19 vaccination. As to subset: HCoV-OC43 spike overlapping peptide pool stimulation. These receptors came from a human donor who received a COVID-19 vaccine.

J is TRBJ1-3 and V is TRBV9; D is undetermined. The germline gives CDR1 SGDLS, CDR2 YYNGEE. The CDR3 consists of 16 residues. Trimming shortened V by 3 bases and J by 3 bases, and 16 bases separated the two germline ends. The CDR3 here is CASSGPSGVSGNTIYF. As DNA, the CDR3 is TGTGCCAGCAGCGGACCTTCCGGGGTTAGTGGAAACACCATATATTTT.

There are a few counts of this clone. The chain carries TRBV5-1 and TRBJ1-6, with 8 bases identical to TRBD1. CDR1 is SGHRS and CDR2 is YFSETQ in the germline V gene. Trimming took 4 bases from V and 10 from J; bases not matched to a gene: 10. This CDR3 is 15 amino acids long. The chain's CDR3 is CASSREGTGNSPLHF. CDR3 nucleotide sequence: TGCGCCAGCAGCAGAGAGGGGACAGGAAACTCACCCCTCCACTTT.

This clone turned up a few times. The V call is TRBV30, the J call TRBJ2-5; D unresolved. The CDR3 length is 14 residues. Germline V lookup: CDR1 GTSNPN, CDR2 SVGIG (reference sequence). Trimming stripped 2 bases from V and 1 base from J, with 11 bases between. CDR3 nucleotide sequence: TGTGCCTGGAGTCCGACCTGGGGCCAAGAGACCCAGTACTTC. Translated, it gives CAWSPTWGQETQYF.

V usage is TRBV2 and J usage is TRBJ2-1; TRBD2 agrees at 8 bases. CDR1 is SNHLY, CDR2 FYNNEI, per germline. The CDR3 runs to 14 residues. V shed 11 bases, J shed 7 bases, and the junction held 13 bases outside the gene matches. The CDR3 loop reads CAGQRGLAQNEQFF. The CDR3 DNA follows: TGTGCCGGCCAGCGGGGGCTGGCCCAAAATGAGCAGTTCTTC.

This clone occurred once. DNA of the CDR3: TGTGCCAGCAGCAGAGGACAGGGGCTAGGCTACACCTTC. It translates to CASSRGQGLGYTF. The genes are TRBV6-5 and TRBJ1-2; 9 positions agree with TRBD1. V was pared by 6 bases and J by 8 bases, with 7 bases of the junction left unmatched. The CDR3 has 13 amino acids. Germline V gene lookup returns CDR1 MNHEY and CDR2 SVGAGI.

This clone was counted once. The chain employs TRBV28 and TRBJ2-1; D is possibly TRBD1 (5 bases). The CDR3 has 17 amino acids. CDR1 and CDR2 (germline): MDHEN, SYDVKM. Trimming cost V 3 bases and J 10 bases, with 25 bases left between them. CDR3 DNA: TGTGCCAGCAGTTTGGGCTCTGCACAGAGTCCTTCAGGGGAGCAGTTCTTC. The encoded protein is CASSLGSAQSPSGEQFF. Supplemented by reference TRBV28 and TRBJ2-1, the full variable domain reads DVKVTQSSRYLVKRTGEKVFLECVQDMDHENMFWYRQDPGLGLRLIYFSYDVKMKEKGDIPEGYSVSREKKERFSLILESASTNQTSMYLCASSLGSAQSPSGEQFFGPGTRLTVL.

In its sample, this clone was seen once. V gene TRBV19 combines with J gene TRBJ2-7; either TRBD1 or TRBD2 may supply D (5 bases each). V lost 8 bases and J 5 bases, leaving 22 bases between the germline ends. Germline lookup yields CDR1 LNHDA and CDR2 SQIVND (reference sequence). This CDR3 has 15 residues. CDR3: CASQRSPGPSHEQYF. In DNA, the CDR3 is TGTGCCAGTCAGAGGTCCCCGGGGCCATCCCACGAGCAGTACTTC. The full variable domain, its missing parts supplied by reference TRBV19 and TRBJ2-7, is DGGITQSPKYLFRKEGQNVTLSCEQNLNHDAMYWYRQDPGQGLRLIYYSQIVNDFQKGDIAEGYSVSREKKESFPLTVTSAQKNPTAFYLCASQRSPGPSHEQYFGPGTRLTVT.

The chain is built from TRBV11-2 and TRBJ2-7; D ambiguous. The CDR3 has 12 residues. The V end was cut by 3 bases, the J end by 6 bases, with 9 bases between. The V gene's germline CDR1 is SGHAT and CDR2 FQNNGV. CDR3 amino acids: CASSFLGAEQYF. The DNA for the CDR3 is TGTGCCAGCAGCTTCCTCGGTGCCGAGCAGTACTTC.

This chain's CDR3 is CASSQGTGGDTQYF. For the CDR3, the DNA is TGTGCCAGCAGCCAAGGGACGGGAGGGGATACGCAGTATTTT. The genes are TRBV4-2 and TRBJ2-3, with 8 bases lining up with TRBD2. V lost 1 base to trimming and J lost 6 bases; unmatched junction nucleotides: 3. CDR3 length equals 14 residues. The germline V gene has CDR1 LGHNA and CDR2 YNFKEQ.

The V call is TRBV4-2, the J call TRBJ2-1, with D perhaps given as TRBD1 or TRBD2 (5 bases each). The CDR3 consists of 12 residues. The germline V and J ends were trimmed by 5 bases and 9 bases, with 11 bases remaining between them. Germline lookup yields CDR1 LGHNA and CDR2 YNFKEQ. The CDR3 loop reads CASSTRGPEQFF. The CDR3 coding sequence is TGTGCCAGCAGCACACGGGGACCTGAGCAGTTCTTC.

The gene calls are TRBV6-5 and TRBJ2-2; D gene unclear. CDR3 length: 15 amino acids. CDR1 is MNHEY, CDR2 SVGAGI, per germline. V was pared by 5 bases and J by 0 bases, with 10 bases between. For the CDR3, the DNA is TGTGCCAGCAGTCCCCGTATGACGAACACCGGGGAGCTGTTTTTT. It yields the protein CASSPRMTNTGELFF.

V is TRBV2 and J is TRBJ2-7; no clear D gene. Germline V CDR1 and CDR2: SNHLY, FYNNEI. Trimming removed 5 bases from V and 2 bases from J, with 4 bases in between. The CDR3 is made up of 11 amino acids. The CDR3 DNA sequence: TGTGCCAGCAGTAAAACCTACGAGCAGTACTTC. It yields the protein CASSKTYEQYF.

CDR3 residues: CASRGGGTDTQYF. CDR3 coding DNA: TGTGCCAGCAGGGGAGGCGGCACAGATACGCAGTATTTT. The rearrangement links TRBV6-5 to TRBJ2-3, with D tentatively TRBD2 (6 bases). CDR1 and CDR2 from the germline V gene are MNHEY and SVGAGI. The germline V and J ends were trimmed by 6 bases and 1 base, with 8 bases remaining between them. This CDR3 is 13 amino acids long.